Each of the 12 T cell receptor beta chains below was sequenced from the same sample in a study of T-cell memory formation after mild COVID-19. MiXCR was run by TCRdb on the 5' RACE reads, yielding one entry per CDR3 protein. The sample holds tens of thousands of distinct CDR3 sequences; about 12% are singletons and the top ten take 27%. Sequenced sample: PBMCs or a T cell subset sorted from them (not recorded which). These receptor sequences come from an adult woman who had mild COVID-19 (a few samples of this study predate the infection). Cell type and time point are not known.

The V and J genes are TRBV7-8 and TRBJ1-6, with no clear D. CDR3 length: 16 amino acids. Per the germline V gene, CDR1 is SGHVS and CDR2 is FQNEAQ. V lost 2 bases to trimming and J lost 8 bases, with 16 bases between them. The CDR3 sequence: CASSLKVSSYYSPLHF. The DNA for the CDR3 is TGTGCCAGCAGCTTAAAAGTTTCCAGTTACTATTCACCCCTCCACTTT. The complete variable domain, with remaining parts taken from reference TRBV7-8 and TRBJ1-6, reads GAGVSQSPRYKVAKRGQDVALRCDPISGHVSLFWYQQALGQGPEFLTYFQNEAQLDKSGLPSDRFFAERPEGSVSTLKIQRTQQEDSAVYLCASSLKVSSYYSPLHFGNGTRLTVT.

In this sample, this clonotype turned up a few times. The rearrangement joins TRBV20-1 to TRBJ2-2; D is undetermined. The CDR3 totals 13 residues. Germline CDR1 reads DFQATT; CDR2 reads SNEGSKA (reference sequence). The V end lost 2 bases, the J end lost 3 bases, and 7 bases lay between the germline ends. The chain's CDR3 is CSARRLDTGELFF. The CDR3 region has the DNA TGCAGTGCTAGAAGGCTCGACACCGGGGAGCTGTTTTTT.

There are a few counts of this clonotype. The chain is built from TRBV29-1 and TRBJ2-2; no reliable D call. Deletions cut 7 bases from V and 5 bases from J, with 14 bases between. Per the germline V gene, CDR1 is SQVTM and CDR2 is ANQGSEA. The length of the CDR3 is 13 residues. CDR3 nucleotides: TGCAGCGGAGGACCCCTCCAAACCGGGGAGCTGTTTTTT. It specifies CSGGPLQTGELFF.

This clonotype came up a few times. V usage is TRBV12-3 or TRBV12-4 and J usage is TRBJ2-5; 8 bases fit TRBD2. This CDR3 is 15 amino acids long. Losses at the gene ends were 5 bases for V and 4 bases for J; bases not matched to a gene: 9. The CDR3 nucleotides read TGTGCCAGCAGTCTGAGCGGGGGCTGGGGAGAGACCCAGTACTTC. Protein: CASSLSGGWGETQYF.

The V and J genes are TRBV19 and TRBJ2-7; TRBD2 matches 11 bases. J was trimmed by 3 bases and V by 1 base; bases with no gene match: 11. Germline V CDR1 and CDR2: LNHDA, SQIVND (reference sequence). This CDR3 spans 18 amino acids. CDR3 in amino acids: CASSIASGLADFFYEQYF. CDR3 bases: TGTGCCAGTAGTATAGCCTCGGGACTAGCGGACTTCTTCTACGAGCAGTACTTC.

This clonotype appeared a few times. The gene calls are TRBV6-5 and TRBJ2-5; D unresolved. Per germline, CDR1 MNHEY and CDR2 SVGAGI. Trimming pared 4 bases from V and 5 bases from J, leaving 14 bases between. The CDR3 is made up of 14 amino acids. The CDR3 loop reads CASSSEVDSETQYF. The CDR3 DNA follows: TGTGCCAGCAGTTCAGAGGTGGATAGTGAGACCCAGTACTTC.

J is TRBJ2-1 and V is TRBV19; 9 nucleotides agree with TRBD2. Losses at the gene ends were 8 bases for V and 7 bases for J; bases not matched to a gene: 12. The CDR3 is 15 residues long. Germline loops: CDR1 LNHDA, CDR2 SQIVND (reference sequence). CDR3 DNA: TGTGCCAGTGATACTAGCGGGTCGGGCCCTAATGAGCAGTTCTTC. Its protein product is CASDTSGSGPNEQFF.

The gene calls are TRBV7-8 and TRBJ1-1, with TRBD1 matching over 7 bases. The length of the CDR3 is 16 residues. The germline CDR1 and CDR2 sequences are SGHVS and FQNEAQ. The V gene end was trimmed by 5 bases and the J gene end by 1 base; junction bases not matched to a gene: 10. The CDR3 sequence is CASSPRQGLENTEAFF. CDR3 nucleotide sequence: TGTGCCAGCAGCCCACGACAGGGTTTAGAGAACACTGAAGCTTTCTTT.

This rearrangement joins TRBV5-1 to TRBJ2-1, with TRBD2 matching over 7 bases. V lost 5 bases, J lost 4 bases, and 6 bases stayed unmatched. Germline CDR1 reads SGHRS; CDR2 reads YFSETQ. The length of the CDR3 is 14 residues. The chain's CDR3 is CASRERGLYNEQFF. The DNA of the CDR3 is TGCGCCAGCAGGGAGCGGGGACTGTACAATGAGCAGTTCTTC.

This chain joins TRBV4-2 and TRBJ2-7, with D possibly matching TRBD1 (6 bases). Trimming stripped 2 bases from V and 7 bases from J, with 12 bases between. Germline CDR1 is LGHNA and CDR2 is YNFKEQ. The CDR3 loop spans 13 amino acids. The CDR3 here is CASSQPGEWEQYF. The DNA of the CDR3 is TGTGCCAGCAGCCAACCAGGGGAATGGGAGCAGTACTTC.

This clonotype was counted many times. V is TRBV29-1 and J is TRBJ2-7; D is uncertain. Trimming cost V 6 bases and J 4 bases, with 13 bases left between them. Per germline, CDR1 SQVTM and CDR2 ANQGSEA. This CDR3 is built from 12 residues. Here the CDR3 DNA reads TGCAGCGTGGCAGAACCGAATTACGAGCAGTACTTC. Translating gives CSVAEPNYEQYF.

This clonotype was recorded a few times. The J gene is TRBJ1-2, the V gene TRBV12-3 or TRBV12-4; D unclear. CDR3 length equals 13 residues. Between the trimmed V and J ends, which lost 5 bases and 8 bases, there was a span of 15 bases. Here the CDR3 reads CASSIFVSGGYTF. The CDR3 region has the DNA TGTGCCAGCAGTATTTTCGTCTCGGGGGGCTACACCTTC.